The 20 T cell receptor beta chains below come from one sample, sequenced in a study of blood T cell repertoires in COVID-19 (dated by TCRdb to 2018 to 2020). The receptor library was made with the immunoSEQ multiplex PCR assay. The source is immuneACCESS, and TCRdb retained only in-frame sequences with V and J called. Part of the clones is not carried over; for the studies checked, unresolved V genes explain less than half of this, and the remainder is unexplained. In this sample the table shows approximately 190,000 clones, roughly four fifths of which occur a single time. The ten largest make up about 6.5% of the sample. The sample taken for sequencing was peripheral blood. The receptors were sampled from a middle-aged woman with acute or convalescent COVID-19.

V is TRBV6-5 and J is TRBJ2-2; D is possibly TRBD2 (5 bases). Germline CDR1 reads MNHEY; CDR2 reads SVGAGI. The CDR3 length is 13 residues. V was clipped by 7 bases and J by 10 bases, with 16 bases between them. CDR3 DNA: TGTGCCAGCACCCCCGTTCGGGGTGAGGAGCTGTTTTTT. This gives the protein CASTPVRGEELFF.

V gene TRBV10-3 combines with J gene TRBJ1-3; no clear D. Trimming cost V 10 bases and J 0 bases, with 10 bases left between them. Germline CDR1 ENHRY, CDR2 SYGVKD. CDR3 length equals 13 residues. The CDR3 loop is CATHKSSGNTIYF. The CDR3 DNA sequence: TGTGCCACGCACAAAAGCTCTGGAAACACCATATATTTT.

This clone appeared a few times. As DNA, the CDR3 is TGTGCCAGCAGTCCTCCGGGACAGGGGACCTCCTATGGCTACACCTTC. This sequence encodes CASSPPGQGTSYGYTF. The chain couples TRBV28 to TRBJ1-2; 10 nucleotides match TRBD1. V shed 5 bases, J shed 4 bases, and the junction held 10 bases outside the gene matches. This CDR3 has 16 residues. Germline loops: CDR1 MDHEN, CDR2 SYDVKM.

The chain uses TRBV5-1 and TRBJ1-4; 9 bases are a match to TRBD1. With V trimmed by 0 bases and J by 2 bases, 2 bases remained unmatched. The CDR3 covers 16 residues. Germline CDR1 reads SGHRS; CDR2 reads YFSETQ. CDR3 in DNA: TGCGCCAGCAGCTTGGGGGACAGGGCGACTAATGAAAAACTGTTTTTT. As protein: CASSLGDRATNEKLFF.

A word on this clone: Other DNA sequences in this sample translate to the same CDR3. The chain couples TRBV5-1 to TRBJ2-1, with 12 positions matching TRBD1. Germline V gives CDR1 SGHRS, CDR2 YFSETQ. The CDR3 is 18 residues long. J was trimmed by 0 bases and V by 5 bases; bases with no gene match: 9. Here the CDR3 DNA reads TGCGCCAGCAGTTATCCGGGACAGGGGGCGAGCTCCTACAATGAGCAGTTCTTC. Encoded protein: CASSYPGQGASSYNEQFF.

The gene calls are TRBV4-2 and TRBJ1-5; weak D call: TRBD1 (6 bases). The CDR3 is made up of 15 amino acids. Germline CDR1 is LGHNA and CDR2 is YNFKEQ. The V and J ends lost 0 bases and 5 bases respectively, with 11 bases between them. Here the CDR3 reads CASSQDMTGHQPQHF. The CDR3 DNA is TGTGCCAGCAGCCAAGATATGACAGGCCATCAGCCCCAGCATTTT.

DNA of the CDR3: TGCGCCAGCAGCGGAGGGACTAGCGCACAAGAGACCCAGTACTTC. Protein: CASSGGTSAQETQYF. V usage is TRBV5-1 and J usage is TRBJ2-5; 10 bases are a match to TRBD2. Trimming took 4 bases from V and 2 from J; bases not matched to a gene: 5. The CDR3 sequence is 15 residues long. Germline V gene sequence: CDR1 SGHRS, CDR2 YFSETQ.

This clone was observed a single time. The rearrangement uses TRBV19 and TRBJ2-1, with D unresolved. CDR1 LNHDA and CDR2 SQIVND come from the germline V gene (reference sequence). CDR3 size: 11 residues. The V and J ends lost 4 bases and 7 bases respectively, with 5 bases between them. In DNA form, the CDR3 reads TGTGCCAGTAGTACGCGGAATGAGCAGTTCTTC. Amino acids: CASSTRNEQFF.

The V gene is TRBV9, the J gene TRBJ2-5, with 16 bases fitting TRBD2. The ends lost 3 bases at V and 4 bases at J; junction bases unmatched: 6. This CDR3 region has 17 residues. Germline loops: CDR1 SGDLS, CDR2 YYNGEE. CDR3 sequence reads: CASSAGTSGRARETQYF. The CDR3 nucleotides are TGTGCCAGCAGCGCGGGGACTAGCGGGAGGGCCCGAGAGACCCAGTACTTC.

In its sample, this clone was seen once. The rearrangement uses TRBV28 and TRBJ2-1, with 13 positions matching TRBD2. Germline CDR1 reads MDHEN; CDR2 reads SYDVKM. The CDR3 has 15 amino acids. V lost 7 bases, J lost 9 bases, and 9 bases stayed unmatched. The CDR3 protein is CASKWTSGSLVEQFF. DNA of the CDR3: TGTGCCAGCAAGTGGACTAGCGGGAGTTTGGTTGAGCAGTTCTTC.

V usage is TRBV10-1 and J usage is TRBJ2-2, with TRBD2 matching 8 bases. This CDR3 spans 15 amino acids. In germline, CDR1 is WNHNN, CDR2 SYGVQD (reference sequence). J lost 2 bases, V lost 7 bases, and 6 bases had no gene match. The CDR3 sequence: CASTPSGQNTGELFF. The CDR3, as DNA: TGCGCCAGCACCCCTAGCGGGCAAAACACCGGGGAGCTGTTTTTT.

This clone is a singleton in its sample. The chain recombines TRBV19 with TRBJ1-2; maybe TRBD1 (5 bases). The V end lost 4 bases, the J end lost 8 bases, and 11 bases lay between the germline ends. The CDR3 totals 12 residues. Germline V lookup: CDR1 LNHDA, CDR2 SQIVND (reference sequence). CDR3 protein: CASSTGSGGYTF. CDR3 in DNA: TGTGCCAGTAGTACAGGGTCCGGGGGCTACACCTTC.

The J gene is TRBJ1-1, the V gene TRBV2; D is perhaps TRBD1 (5 bases). CDR3 length equals 15 residues. Germline loops: CDR1 SNHLY, CDR2 FYNNEI. V shed 3 bases and J shed 5 bases, with 16 bases lying between them. The CDR3, as DNA: TGTGCCAGCAGTGAGGGACTTGGGATTGGAACTGAAGCTTTCTTT. The encoded protein is CASSEGLGIGTEAFF.

The V gene is TRBV19, the J gene TRBJ2-2, with 8 nucleotides matching TRBD1. This CDR3 has 12 amino acids. Per the germline V gene, CDR1 is LNHDA and CDR2 is SQIVND (reference sequence). The V gene end was trimmed by 3 bases and the J gene end by 13 bases; junction bases not matched to a gene: 4. Here the CDR3 DNA reads TGTGCCAGTAGTATTGGACAGGGAGGGCTGTTTTTT. The encoded protein is CASSIGQGGLFF.

The rearrangement links TRBV29-1 to TRBJ1-2, with 7 bases fitting TRBD1. After removal of 3 bases from V and 4 bases from J, the junction contained 8 bases not matched to a gene. Germline assignment: CDR1 SQVTM and CDR2 ANQGSEA. The CDR3 loop spans 14 amino acids. For the CDR3, the DNA is TGCAGCGTTGATTATCGGGACAGTCCCTATGGCTACACCTTC. Residues: CSVDYRDSPYGYTF.

This clone was seen only once. The chain links TRBV5-4 to TRBJ1-1, with D uncertain. V lost 4 bases and J lost 0, with 13 bases in between. This CDR3 region has 15 residues. Germline V gene lookup returns CDR1 SGHNT and CDR2 YYREEE (reference sequence). CDR3 sequence reads: CASSPVIEMNTEAFF. The CDR3 nucleotides read TGTGCCAGCAGCCCTGTCATAGAGATGAACACTGAAGCTTTCTTT.

The chain combines TRBV24-1 with TRBJ2-3, with a tentative D call TRBD2 (6 bases). This CDR3 contains 16 residues. Germline assignment: CDR1 KGHDR and CDR2 SFDVKD. The V and J ends lost 3 bases and 4 bases respectively, with 16 bases between them. The CDR3 DNA reads as TGTGCCACCAGTGATAGACTAGGGAGAGGGGCAGATACGCAGTATTTT. Protein product: CATSDRLGRGADTQYF.

The gene calls are TRBV7-9 and TRBJ2-7, with D tentatively TRBD2 (7 bases). V lost 11 bases, J lost 3 bases, and 17 bases lay in between. The germline V gene has CDR1 SEHNR and CDR2 FQNEAQ (reference sequence). The CDR3 loop spans 13 amino acids. The CDR3 DNA reads as TGTGCCTCTGGGGGCGGGGGACGCTACGAGCAGTACTTC. Translating gives CASGGGGRYEQYF.

V is TRBV7-9 and J is TRBJ1-3; 7 bases are a match to TRBD1. The CDR3 covers 15 residues. Germline trimming cut 4 bases from V and 5 bases from J; bases unmatched to any gene: 8. Germline loops: CDR1 SEHNR, CDR2 FQNEAQ (reference sequence). The CDR3 protein is CASSSLTGIRNTIYF. The CDR3 nucleotides are TGTGCCAGCAGCTCCTTGACAGGGATAAGAAACACCATATATTTT.

The gene calls are TRBV7-9 and TRBJ1-6; no clear D. The CDR3 has 15 amino acids. Trimming removed 2 bases at V and 13 bases at J, with 18 bases between. Germline CDR1 reads SEHNR; CDR2 reads FQNEAQ (reference sequence). Here the CDR3 reads CASSLMGDRWEPLHF. The DNA for the CDR3 is TGTGCCAGCAGCTTAATGGGCGACCGATGGGAGCCCCTCCACTTT.